This T cell receptor beta chain was documented in a study of T cells in Graves' hyperthyroidism and ophthalmopathy. Study results and caveats: In blood, most of the thyroid clonotypes expanded above 0.001 were also present.

The CDR3 extends over 22 amino acids. V trimming: 6 bases; J trimming: 5 bases; junction bases outside the gene matches: 34. Germline V CDR1 and CDR2: WSHSY, SAAADI. In regard to this clonotype: The antigen is unknown.

TCR beta CDR3 regions were amplified from RNA transcripts. HTBI primers were employed in a first-round RT-PCR of the TCR CDR3. TCRdb analysed the multiplex PCR reads with MiXCR anew, one entry per CDR3 protein. The profile shows over 650,000 distinct CDR3 sequences, approximately 42% of them singletons. The sequence was obtained from an adult man with Graves' disease, either hyperthyroidism or ophthalmopathy (not recorded which). The V gene is TRBV10-2, the J gene TRBJ2-7; the match to TRBD2 covers 7 bases. Sequencing used peripheral blood or thyroid tissue (not recorded which). CDR3: CASSDLAFRGLLGGGRIHEQYF. CDR3 DNA: TGCGCCAGCAGCGACCTTGCTTTCCGGGGCCTCCTGGGAGGCGGGAGAATCCACGAGCAGTACTTC.